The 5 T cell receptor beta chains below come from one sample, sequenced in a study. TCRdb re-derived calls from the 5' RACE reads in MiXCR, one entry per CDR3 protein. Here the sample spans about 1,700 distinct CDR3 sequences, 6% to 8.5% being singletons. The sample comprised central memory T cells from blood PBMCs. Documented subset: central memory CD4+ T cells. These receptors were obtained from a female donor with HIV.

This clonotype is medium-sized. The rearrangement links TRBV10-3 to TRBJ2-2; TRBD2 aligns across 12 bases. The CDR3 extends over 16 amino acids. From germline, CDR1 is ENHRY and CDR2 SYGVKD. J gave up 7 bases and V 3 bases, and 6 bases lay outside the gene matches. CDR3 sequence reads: CAISEGLAGRNGELFF. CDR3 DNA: TGTGCCATCAGTGAAGGACTAGCGGGGCGGAACGGGGAGCTGTTTTTT.

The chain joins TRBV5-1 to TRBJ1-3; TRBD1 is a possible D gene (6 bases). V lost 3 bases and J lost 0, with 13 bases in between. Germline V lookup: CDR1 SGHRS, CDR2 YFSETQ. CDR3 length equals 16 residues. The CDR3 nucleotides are TGCGCCAGCAGCTATAGCGGACAGATCTCTGGAAACACCATATATTTT. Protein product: CASSYSGQISGNTIYF. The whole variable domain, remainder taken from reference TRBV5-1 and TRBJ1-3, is KAGVTQTPRYLIKTRGQQVTLSCSPISGHRSVSWYQQTPGQGLQFLFEYFSETQRNKGNFPGRFSGRQFSNSRSEMNVSTLELGDSALYLCASSYSGQISGNTIYFGEGSWLTVV.

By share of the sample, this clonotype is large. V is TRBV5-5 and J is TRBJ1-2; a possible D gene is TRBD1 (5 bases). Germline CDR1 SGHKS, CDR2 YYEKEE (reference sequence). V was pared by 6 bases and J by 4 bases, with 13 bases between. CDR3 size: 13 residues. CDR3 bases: TGTGCCAGCACCTCCCCAGGGACCTATGGCTACACCTTC. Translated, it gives CASTSPGTYGYTF.

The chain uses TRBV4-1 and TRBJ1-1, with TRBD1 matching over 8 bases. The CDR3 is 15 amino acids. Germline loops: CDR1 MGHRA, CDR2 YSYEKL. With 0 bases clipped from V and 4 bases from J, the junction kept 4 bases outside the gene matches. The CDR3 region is CASSQDRGRRTEAFF. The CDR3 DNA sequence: TGCGCCAGCAGCCAAGACAGGGGGCGACGCACTGAAGCTTTCTTT.

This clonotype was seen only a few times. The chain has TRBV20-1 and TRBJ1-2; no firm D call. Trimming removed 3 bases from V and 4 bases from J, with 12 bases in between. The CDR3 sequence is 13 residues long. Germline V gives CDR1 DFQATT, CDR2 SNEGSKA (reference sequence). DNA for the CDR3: TGCAGTGCTAGCACTCAACCCTTCTATGGCTACACCTTC. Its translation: CSASTQPFYGYTF.